One sample yielded the 4 T cell receptor beta chains listed below, sequenced in a study of T cells in localized non-small cell lung cancer. Repertoires were generated with immunoSEQ multiplex PCR, while TCRdb's copy carries only in-frame clones and drops some. This table holds around 21,000 clones, 70% to 90% found once. The sample here was peripheral blood, taken before any cancer treatment. The origin of the receptors is a male donor at least 60 years old with stage I squamous cell lung carcinoma.

V usage is TRBV6-9 and J usage is TRBJ1-4; TRBD1 might be the D (6 bases). Trimming removed 5 bases from V and 12 bases from J, with 13 bases in between. The germline V gene encodes CDR1 MNHGY and CDR2 SVAAGI. The CDR3 contains 12 residues. The CDR3 sequence is CASSHDWGQLFF. The CDR3 DNA sequence: TGTGCCAGCAGTCATGATTGGGGGCAACTGTTTTTT.

This clone turned up a few times. This chain joins TRBV19 and TRBJ1-3; TRBD1 matches at 8 bases. Germline V CDR1 and CDR2: LNHDA, SQIVND (reference sequence). CDR3 length equals 15 residues. Trimming took 3 bases from V and 0 from J; bases not matched to a gene: 1. CDR3 in amino acids: CASSMDRVSGNTIYF. In nucleotides, the CDR3 is TGTGCCAGTAGTATGGACAGGGTCTCTGGAAACACCATATATTTT. The complete variable domain, with remaining parts taken from reference TRBV19 and TRBJ1-3, reads DGGITQSPKYLFRKEGQNVTLSCEQNLNHDAMYWYRQDPGQGLRLIYYSQIVNDFQKGDIAEGYSVSREKKESFPLTVTSAQKNPTAFYLCASSMDRVSGNTIYFGEGSWLTVV.

The genes are TRBV25-1 and TRBJ1-1, with TRBD1 matching over 7 bases. The CDR3 has 15 amino acids. Looked up from germline, CDR1 is MGHDK and CDR2 is SYGVNS. V lost 7 bases to trimming and J lost 5 bases; unmatched junction nucleotides: 13. CDR3 sequence reads: CASTPGGALRTEAFF. The CDR3 DNA reads as TGTGCCAGCACCCCAGGGGGGGCCCTGCGGACTGAAGCTTTCTTT. Supplemented by reference TRBV25-1 and TRBJ1-1, the full variable domain reads EADIYQTPRYLVIGTGKKITLECSQTMGHDKMYWYQQDPGMELHLIHYSYGVNSTEKGDLSSESTVSRIRTEHFPLTLESARPSHTSQYLCASTPGGALRTEAFFGQGTRLTVV.

J is TRBJ1-1 and V is TRBV19; possible D gene TRBD1, 5 bases. CDR3 length: 16 residues. V lost 2 bases and J 7 bases, leaving 20 bases between the germline ends. CDR1 is LNHDA and CDR2 is SQIVND in the germline V gene (reference sequence). The CDR3 bases are TGTGCCAGTAGTATATCCCAGGTTTTACCCACAGGTGAAGCTTTCTTT. Protein: CASSISQVLPTGEAFF.